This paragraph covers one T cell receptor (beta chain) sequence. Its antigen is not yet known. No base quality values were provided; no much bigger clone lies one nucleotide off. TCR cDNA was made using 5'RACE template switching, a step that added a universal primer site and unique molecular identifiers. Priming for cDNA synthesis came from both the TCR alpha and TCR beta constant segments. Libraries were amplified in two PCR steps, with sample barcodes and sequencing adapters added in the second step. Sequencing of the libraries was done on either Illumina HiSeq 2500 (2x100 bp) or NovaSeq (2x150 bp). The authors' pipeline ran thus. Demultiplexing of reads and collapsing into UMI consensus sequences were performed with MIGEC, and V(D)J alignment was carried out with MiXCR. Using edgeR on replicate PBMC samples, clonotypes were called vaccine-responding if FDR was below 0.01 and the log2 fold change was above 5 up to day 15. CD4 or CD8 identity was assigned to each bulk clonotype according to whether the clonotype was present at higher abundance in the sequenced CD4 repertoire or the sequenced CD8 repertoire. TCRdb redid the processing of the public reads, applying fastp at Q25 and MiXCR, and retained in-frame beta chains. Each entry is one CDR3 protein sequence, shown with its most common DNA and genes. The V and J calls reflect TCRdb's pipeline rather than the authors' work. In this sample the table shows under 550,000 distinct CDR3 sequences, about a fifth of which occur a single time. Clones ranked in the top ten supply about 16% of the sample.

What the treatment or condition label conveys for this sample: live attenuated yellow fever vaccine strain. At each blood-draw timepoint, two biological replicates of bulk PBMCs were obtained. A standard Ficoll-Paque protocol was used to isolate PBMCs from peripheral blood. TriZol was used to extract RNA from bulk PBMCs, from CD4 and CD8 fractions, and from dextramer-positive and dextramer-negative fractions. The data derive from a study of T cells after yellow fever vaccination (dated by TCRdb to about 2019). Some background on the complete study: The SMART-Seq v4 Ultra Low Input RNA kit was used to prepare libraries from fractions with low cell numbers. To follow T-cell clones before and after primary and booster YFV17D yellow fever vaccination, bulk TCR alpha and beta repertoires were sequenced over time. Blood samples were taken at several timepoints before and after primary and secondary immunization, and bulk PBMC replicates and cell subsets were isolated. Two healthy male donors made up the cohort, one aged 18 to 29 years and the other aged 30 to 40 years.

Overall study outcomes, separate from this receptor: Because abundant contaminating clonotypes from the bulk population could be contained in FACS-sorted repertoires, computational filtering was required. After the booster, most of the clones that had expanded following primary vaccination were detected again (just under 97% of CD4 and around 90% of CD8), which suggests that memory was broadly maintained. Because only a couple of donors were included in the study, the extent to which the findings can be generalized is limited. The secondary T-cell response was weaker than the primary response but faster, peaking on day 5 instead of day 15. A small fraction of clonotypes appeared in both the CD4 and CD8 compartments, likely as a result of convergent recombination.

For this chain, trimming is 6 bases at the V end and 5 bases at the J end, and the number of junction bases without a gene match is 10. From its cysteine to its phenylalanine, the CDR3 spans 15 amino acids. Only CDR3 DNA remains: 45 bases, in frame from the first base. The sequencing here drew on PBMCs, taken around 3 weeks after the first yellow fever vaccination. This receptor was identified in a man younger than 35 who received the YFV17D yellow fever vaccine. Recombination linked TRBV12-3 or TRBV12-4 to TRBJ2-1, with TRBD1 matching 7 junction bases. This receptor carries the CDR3 CASRWGTEGNNEQFF. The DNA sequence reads TGTGCCAGCAGATGGGGGACAGAGGGAAACAATGAGCAGTTCTTC.